The present T cell receptor beta chain was sequenced within a study of T cell repertoires in cytomegalovirus infection. As for the study in general: It was the public TCR beta signatures that indicated both CMV infection and matching HLA type. Regarding the study as a whole: There were HLA-C-restricted CMV-specific TCR beta clonotypes dominating the ex vivo response. People with CMV and the relevant HLA were identified by cumulative public TCR beta family frequency.

In TCRdb, the reads were re-called with MiXCR into one record per CDR3 protein. This repertoire shows about 190,000 distinct CDR3 sequences, approximately 30% found once; its top ten account for about 28%. From germline, CDR1 is SGHRS and CDR2 YFSETQ. Trimming took 0 bases from V and 4 from J, leaving 11 bases between them. This CDR3 is 15 amino acids long. On this clonotype: Its antigen is not identified.

J is TRBJ1-5 and V is TRBV5-1, with D perhaps TRBD1 (5 bases). The TCR originated in a human donor in good health (CMV status not recorded). Some clones in this sample may be carry-over from other donors' samples. The material sequenced was PBMCs. CDR3 in amino acids: CASSLDGTENQPQHF. CDR3 bases: TGCGCCAGCAGCTTGGACGGGACGGAAAATCAGCCCCAGCATTTT.